The rows below give T cell receptor beta chains drawn from one sample of a study of T cell repertoires in cytomegalovirus infection. TCRdb re-called the reads with MiXCR, one entry per CDR3 protein. The sample records around 450,000 distinct CDR3 sequences, 30% to 40% being singletons. Sequencing was carried out using PBMCs. These receptors were taken from a human donor in good health (CMV status not recorded). Some clones in this sample may be carry-over from other donors' samples. The CDR3 runs from the conserved cysteine through the conserved F or W. D genes are given only for firm matches. Clone sizes are given selectively: once, few, many, or a class where the clone is expanded.

>TRBJ2-1|TRBD2|TRBV6-2/TRBV6-3|-
CASSYSKLAGYNEQFF
TGTGCCAGCAGTTACTCGAAACTAGCGGGCTACAATGAGCAGTTCTTC
>TRBJ2-2|TRBD1|TRBV9|once
CASSVVRTGDTGELFF
TGTGCCAGCAGCGTAGTCAGGACAGGGGACACCGGGGAGCTGTTTTTT
>TRBJ1-1|-|TRBV20-1|few
CSARDPPMNTEAFF
TGCAGTGCTAGAGATCCACCTATGAACACTGAAGCTTTCTTT
>TRBJ2-7|TRBD1|TRBV12-3/TRBV12-4|-
CASSPLSTGGNEQYF
TGTGCCAGCAGTCCCCTTTCGACAGGGGGCAACGAGCAGTACTTC
>TRBJ2-7|-|TRBV6-1|-
CASIGGGDYEQYF
TGTGCCAGCATTGGCGGGGGCGATTACGAGCAGTACTTC
>TRBJ1-5|-|TRBV19|-
CASSEGLGQPQPF
TGTGCCAGTAGCGAGGGGCTAGGGCAGCCCCAGCCTTTT
>TRBJ1-6|-|TRBV7-6|many
CASSPSSYNSPLHF
TGTGCCAGCAGCCCTAGCTCCTATAATTCACCCCTCCACTTT
>TRBJ1-5|TRBD1|TRBV7-9|few
CASGQGNQPQHF
TGTGCCAGCGGACAGGGCAATCAGCCCCAGCATTTT
>TRBJ2-2|-|TRBV29-1|-
CSVPAGVGNTGELFF
TGCAGCGTTCCCGCCGGGGTGGGGAACACCGGGGAGCTGTTTTTT
>TRBJ1-2|-|TRBV4-3|few
CASSQRLTAQAGYTF
TGCGCCAGCAGCCAGAGGCTGACGGCACAGGCTGGCTACACCTTC
>TRBJ2-7|TRBD1|TRBV6-6|-
CASSYTGQMLREQYF
TGTGCCAGCAGCTATACGGGACAGATGCTACGGGAGCAGTACTTC
>TRBJ1-2|TRBD1|TRBV6-5|-
CASSPWTGQGGYTF
TGTGCCAGCAGTCCCTGGACAGGTCAAGGTGGCTACACCTTC
>TRBJ1-2|TRBD1|TRBV7-2|many
CASSSHPPGTDYGYTF
TGTGCCAGCAGCTCACACCCACCCGGGACAGATTATGGCTACACCTTC
>TRBJ1-6|TRBD1|TRBV2|-
CASIQDRDDYNSTLHF
TGTGCCAGCATTCAGGACAGGGACGACTATAATTCAACCCTCCACTTT
>TRBJ1-1|TRBD1|TRBV28|few
CASSPQGGYTEAFF
TGTGCCAGCAGTCCGCAGGGGGGATACACTGAAGCTTTCTTT
>TRBJ2-3|-|TRBV12-3/TRBV12-4|-
CASSQNGAHNRDTQYF
TGTGCCAGCAGTCAGAACGGGGCACACAACCGAGATACGCAGTATTTT
>TRBJ2-4|-|TRBV6-1|-
CASSSGSQGIQYF
TGTGCCAGCAGTTCAGGGTCACAGGGCATTCAGTACTTC
>TRBJ1-6|-|TRBV7-9|-
CASSPFVNSPLHF
TGTGCCAGCAGCCCCTTTGTCAATTCACCCCTCCACTTT
>TRBJ2-7|-|TRBV18|-
CASSPPGGSRLEQYF
TGTGCCAGCTCACCGCCAGGGGGGTCCCGGCTCGAGCAGTACTTC
>TRBJ2-7|TRBD1|TRBV7-9|many
CASSLAVGAGGSYEQYF
TGTGCCAGCAGCTTAGCGGTCGGGGCAGGGGGCTCCTACGAGCAGTACTTC
>TRBJ1-4|-|TRBV7-9|many
CASQTLLKGLTTNEKLFF
TGTGCCAGCCAGACGCTTCTAAAGGGGTTAACAACTAATGAAAAACTGTTTTTT
>TRBJ2-3|-|TRBV27|-
CARRIGVSTDTQYF
TGTGCCCGCAGAATAGGGGTCAGCACAGATACGCAGTATTTT